The clone carrying this T cell receptor (beta chain) was counted at least ten times. No antigen is known for it. Patients with uncontrolled infections, other autoimmune diseases, pregnancy or lactation were excluded. Used for diagnoses were clinical symptoms, serum thyroxine and TRAb, thyroid ultrasound and orbital computed tomography. This sample was included in a study of T cells in Graves' hyperthyroidism and ophthalmopathy. Findings and limits, study-wide: Among clonotypes expanded in thyroid above 0.001, most were also found in blood.

The source material, RNA transcripts, was used to amplify TCR beta CDR3 regions. First-round RT-PCR with HTBI primers amplified the TCR CDR3 region. TCRdb reanalysed the multiplex PCR reads using MiXCR and keeps one entry per CDR3 protein. The sample shows 350,000 to 450,000 distinct CDR3 sequences, approximately 15% of them seen only once. The V end was cut by 0 bases, the J end by 5 bases, with 10 bases between. This CDR3 contains 13 residues. CDR1 is GTSNPN and CDR2 is SVGIG in the germline V gene (reference sequence). Sequenced: blood. The receptor was derived from a woman aged 60-75 years with Graves' hyperthyroidism. The genes are TRBV30 and TRBJ2-5, with no clear D. As DNA, the CDR3 is TGTGCCTGGAGTGTACGTACGCGGGAGACCCAGTACTTC. Its translation: CAWSVRTRETQYF.